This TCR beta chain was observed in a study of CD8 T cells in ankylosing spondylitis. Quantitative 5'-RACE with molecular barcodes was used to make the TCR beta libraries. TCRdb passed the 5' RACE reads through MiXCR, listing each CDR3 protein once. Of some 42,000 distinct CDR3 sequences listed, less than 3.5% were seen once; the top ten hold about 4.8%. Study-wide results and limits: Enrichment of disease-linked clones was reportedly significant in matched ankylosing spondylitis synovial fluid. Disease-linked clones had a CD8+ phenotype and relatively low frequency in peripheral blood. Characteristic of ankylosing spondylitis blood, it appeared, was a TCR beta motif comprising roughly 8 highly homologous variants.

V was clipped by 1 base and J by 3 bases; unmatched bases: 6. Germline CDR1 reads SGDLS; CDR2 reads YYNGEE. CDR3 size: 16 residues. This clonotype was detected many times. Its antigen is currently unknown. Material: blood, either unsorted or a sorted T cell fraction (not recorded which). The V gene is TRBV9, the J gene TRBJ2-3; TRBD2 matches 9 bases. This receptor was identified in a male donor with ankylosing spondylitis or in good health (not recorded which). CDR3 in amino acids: CASSVISGRTTDTQYF. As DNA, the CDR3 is TGTGCCAGCAGCGTAATAAGCGGGAGGACAACAGATACGCAGTATTTT. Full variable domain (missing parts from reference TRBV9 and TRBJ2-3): DSGVTQTPKHLITATGQRVTLRCSPRSGDLSVYWYQQSLDQGLQFLIQYYNGEERAKGNILERFSAQQFPDLHSELNLSSLELGDSALYFCASSVISGRTTDTQYFGPGTRLTVL.